This T cell receptor (beta chain) came from a study of blood T cell repertoires in COVID-19. As for the study in general: Spain, Italy and the United States supplied samples that represented acute and convalescent COVID-19.

This CDR3 comprises 14 residues. Germline V gene sequence: CDR1 WSHSY, CDR2 SAAADI. With V trimmed by 8 bases and J by 2 bases, 8 bases remained unmatched. In the original processing: Reference gene primer amplification in the assay estimated nucleated cell counts. Clones were read by immunoSEQ multiplex PCR, and TCRdb kept only the in-frame ones, dropping some. V and J calls and clone size are as listed in that table; D and trimming were resolved from the DNA. The sample shows more than 110,000 clones, 75% to 80% of them seen only once. The receptor was isolated from a woman in her 50s who had recovered from COVID-19. The genes are TRBV10-2 and TRBJ2-7; 8 nucleotides align to TRBD2. The specimen sequenced was PBMCs or T cells enriched from blood (not recorded which). CDR3 sequence reads: CASWGGRPPYEQYF. The CDR3 DNA sequence: TGCGCCAGCTGGGGCGGGAGGCCCCCCTACGAGCAGTACTTC.